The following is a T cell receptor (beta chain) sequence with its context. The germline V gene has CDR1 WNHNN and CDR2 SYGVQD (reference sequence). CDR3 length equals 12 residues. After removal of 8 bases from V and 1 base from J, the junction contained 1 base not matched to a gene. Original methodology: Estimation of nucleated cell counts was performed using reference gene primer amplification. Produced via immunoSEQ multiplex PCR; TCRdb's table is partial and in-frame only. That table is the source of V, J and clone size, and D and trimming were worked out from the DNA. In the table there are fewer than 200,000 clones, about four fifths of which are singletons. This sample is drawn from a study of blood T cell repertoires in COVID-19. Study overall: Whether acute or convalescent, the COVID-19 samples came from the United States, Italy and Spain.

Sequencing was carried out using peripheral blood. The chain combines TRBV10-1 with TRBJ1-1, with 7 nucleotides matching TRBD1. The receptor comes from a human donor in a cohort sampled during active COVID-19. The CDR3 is CASQGENTEAFF. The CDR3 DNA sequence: TGCGCCAGCCAGGGGGAGAACACTGAAGCTTTCTTT.